Shown below are 31 T cell receptor beta chains from a single sample sequenced in a study of T-cell memory formation after mild COVID-19. TCRdb reprocessed the 5' RACE reads with MiXCR, giving one entry per CDR3 protein. The profile shows roughly 100,000 distinct CDR3 sequences, around 15% of them singletons. Sequences were obtained from PBMCs or a T cell subset sorted from them (not recorded which). The receptors come from an adult woman who had mild COVID-19 (a few samples of this study predate the infection). Cell type and time point are not known.

This clonotype showed up just a few times. The chain is built from TRBV12-3 or TRBV12-4 and TRBJ2-1, with 7 nucleotides matching TRBD2. V shed 5 bases and J 0 bases; nucleotides not matched to a gene: 7. CDR3 length equals 16 residues. The CDR3 loop is CASSTSAGSSYNEQFF. The DNA for the CDR3 is TGTGCCAGCAGTACCTCAGCGGGATCCTCCTACAATGAGCAGTTCTTC.

This clonotype has a count of ten or more. The rearrangement uses TRBV5-1 and TRBJ2-7; tentatively, D is TRBD1 or TRBD2 (5 bases each). The V gene lost 2 bases and the J gene lost 3 bases, with 12 bases spanning the gap. The V gene's germline CDR1 is SGHRS and CDR2 YFSETQ. The length of the CDR3 is 14 residues. The CDR3 spells CASSFFQGVYEQYF. DNA for the CDR3: TGCGCCAGCAGCTTTTTTCAGGGAGTCTACGAGCAGTACTTC.

This clonotype was picked up a small number of times. V usage is TRBV2 and J usage is TRBJ2-1, with 8 bases lining up with TRBD2. V trimming: 7 bases; J trimming: 0 bases; junction bases outside the gene matches: 5. The CDR3 length is 15 residues. The V gene's germline CDR1 is SNHLY and CDR2 FYNNEI. In nucleotides, the CDR3 is TGTGCCAGCAAATTAAGCGGGAGCTCCTACAATGAGCAGTTCTTC. Its protein product is CASKLSGSSYNEQFF.

The J gene is TRBJ2-1, the V gene TRBV4-1; TRBD2 matches 9 bases. This CDR3 has 15 residues. The V segment lost 2 bases and the J segment 7 bases; nucleotides outside the gene matches: 6. CDR1 is MGHRA, CDR2 YSYEKL, per germline. CDR3: CASSQLAGSENEQFF. CDR3 sequence (DNA): TGCGCCAGCAGCCAACTAGCGGGGTCGGAAAATGAGCAGTTCTTC.

The chain employs TRBV12-3 or TRBV12-4 and TRBJ1-2; TRBD1 is a possible D gene (5 bases). V lost 2 bases and J lost 6, with 19 bases in between. This CDR3 spans 16 amino acids. This CDR3 is CASSLWGLSQSDGYTF. In nucleotides, the CDR3 is TGTGCCAGCAGTTTATGGGGACTCTCCCAGAGCGATGGCTACACCTTC.

The chain links TRBV7-9 to TRBJ1-1; D unresolved. Germline-derived CDR1 and CDR2 are SEHNR and FQNEAQ (reference sequence). The ends were cut back, 5 bases at V and 0 bases at J, with 16 bases in the middle. The CDR3 sequence is 16 residues long. The chain's CDR3 is CASSITLGQMNTEAFF. The DNA of the CDR3 is TGTGCCAGCAGCATAACCTTAGGGCAGATGAACACTGAAGCTTTCTTT.

The chain is built from TRBV30 and TRBJ2-3; 7 nucleotides match TRBD2. There are 16 residues in the CDR3. CDR1 and CDR2 (germline): GTSNPN, SVGIG (reference sequence). Trimming took 0 bases from V and 2 from J; bases not matched to a gene: 8. In DNA, the CDR3 is TGTGCCTGGAGTGTCGGGGCTAGCGGACTCACAGATACGCAGTATTTT. Translation gives CAWSVGASGLTDTQYF.

The gene calls are TRBV7-6 and TRBJ2-3, with no clear D. Trimming cost V 2 bases and J 2 bases, with 11 bases left between them. Germline values: CDR1 SGHVS, CDR2 FNYEAQ. The CDR3 runs 15 residues. Here the CDR3 reads CASSLIIGYTDTQYF. Written as DNA, the CDR3 is TGTGCCAGCAGCTTAATAATCGGGTACACAGATACGCAGTATTTT.

This clonotype was seen a few times. The V gene is TRBV7-3, the J gene TRBJ2-2; D is possibly TRBD2 (6 bases). This CDR3 comprises 17 residues. V lost 2 bases to trimming and J lost 0 bases, with 13 bases between them. Germline CDR1 and CDR2: SGHTA and FQGTGA. CDR3 sequence: CASSLPTAGPNTGELFF. CDR3 sequence (DNA): TGTGCCAGCAGCTTACCGACAGCGGGCCCGAACACCGGGGAGCTGTTTTTT.

In this sample, this clonotype turned up a few times. This chain joins TRBV6-5 and TRBJ2-2, with 9 bases matching TRBD1. V trimming: 0 bases; J trimming: 0 bases; junction bases outside the gene matches: 8. CDR1 and CDR2 from the germline V gene are MNHEY and SVGAGI. The CDR3 contains 19 residues. Written as DNA, the CDR3 is TGTGCCAGCAGTTACTCAGGGACAGGGAAGTGGGCGAACACCGGGGAGCTGTTTTTT. It is translated as CASSYSGTGKWANTGELFF.

The chain links TRBV23-1 to TRBJ2-3, with 8 bases that match TRBD1. TRBV23-1 is marked as an open reading frame, function uncertain. The CDR3 is 16 amino acids. With 0 bases clipped from V and 2 bases from J, the junction kept 4 bases outside the gene matches. CDR3 coding DNA: TGCGCCAGCAGTCAATCCAGGGGGCCTTTCACAGATACGCAGTATTTT. Translated: CASSQSRGPFTDTQYF.

The CDR3 is CASSPPTRVAGELFF. CDR3 DNA: TGTGCCAGCTCACCACCGACGAGGGTGGCCGGGGAGCTGTTTTTT. This chain connects TRBV18 to TRBJ2-2, with D possibly matching TRBD2 (5 bases). Trimming removed 0 bases at V and 6 bases at J, with 11 bases between. Germline-derived CDR1 and CDR2 are KGHSH and LQKENI. This CDR3 spans 15 amino acids.

CDR3 sequence (DNA): TGCGCCAGCAGCCAAGGGGGACTAGCGGGTGCCTACGAGCAGTACTTC. This gives the protein CASSQGGLAGAYEQYF. This chain joins TRBV4-1 and TRBJ2-7; 12 bases match TRBD2. V shed 1 base, J shed 2 bases, and the junction held 3 bases outside the gene matches. The CDR3 has 16 residues. Per germline, CDR1 MGHRA and CDR2 YSYEKL.

This clonotype was counted only a few times. The genes are TRBV4-1 and TRBJ2-3; TRBD2 aligns across 12 bases. V lost 8 bases to trimming and J lost 1 base; unmatched junction nucleotides: 7. This CDR3 has 16 residues. In germline, CDR1 is MGHRA, CDR2 YSYEKL. The CDR3 DNA reads TGCGCCAGCTCTAGCGGGAGGGCCTTAGGCACAGATACGCAGTATTTT. It yields the protein CASSSGRALGTDTQYF.

The chain combines TRBV7-2 with TRBJ2-1; 10 bases agree with TRBD2. The CDR3 has 15 amino acids. V trimming: 0 bases; J trimming: 7 bases; junction bases outside the gene matches: 3. The germline gives CDR1 SGHTA, CDR2 FQGNSA. CDR3 in amino acids: CASSLATSGLNEQFF. CDR3 DNA sequence: TGTGCCAGCAGCTTAGCGACTAGCGGGTTGAATGAGCAGTTCTTC.

The rearrangement joins TRBV9 to TRBJ2-1, with a possible D match to TRBD1 (5 bases). The germline gives CDR1 SGDLS, CDR2 YYNGEE. The CDR3 consists of 13 residues. The ends were cut back, 4 bases at V and 7 bases at J, with 12 bases in the middle. CDR3: CASSTQGSNEQFF. The CDR3 bases are TGTGCCAGCAGCACCCAGGGCTCGAATGAGCAGTTCTTC. The full variable domain, in which reference TRBV9 and TRBJ2-1 provide the parts outside the CDR3, is DSGVTQTPKHLITATGQRVTLRCSPRSGDLSVYWYQQSLDQGLQFLIQYYNGEERAKGNILERFSAQQFPDLHSELNLSSLELGDSALYFCASSTQGSNEQFFGPGTRLTVL.

This clonotype was found a few times. The chain is built from TRBV4-1 and TRBJ1-4; D ambiguous. The V gene lost 2 bases and the J gene lost 5 bases, with 12 bases spanning the gap. Germline V lookup: CDR1 MGHRA, CDR2 YSYEKL. This CDR3 comprises 15 residues. The CDR3 DNA sequence: TGCGCCAGCAGCCAACACGAATCCGGGAATGAAAAACTGTTTTTT. Translating gives CASSQHESGNEKLFF.

This clonotype was observed a handful of times. This chain connects TRBV20-1 to TRBJ2-3; the D is unclear. Germline loops: CDR1 DFQATT, CDR2 SNEGSKA (reference sequence). Trimming took off 4 bases at V and 4 bases at J, with 21 bases between the two ends. The CDR3 contains 16 residues. The CDR3 protein is CSAIEPLPAQSDTQYF. CDR3 bases: TGCAGTGCTATAGAACCACTACCGGCTCAATCAGATACGCAGTATTTT.

The chain uses TRBV11-3 and TRBJ2-1, with TRBD2 matching 9 bases. CDR3 length equals 15 residues. Unmatched junction bases numbered 12, after V lost 5 bases and J lost 10 bases. The germline CDR1 and CDR2 sequences are SGHNT and YENEEA. The CDR3 nucleotides read TGTGCCAGCAGCATCGGGACTAGCCGCTATCTGGAGCAGTTCTTC. The encoded protein is CASSIGTSRYLEQFF.

At least ten counts were recorded for this clonotype. This rearrangement joins TRBV19 to TRBJ2-2, with D possibly being TRBD2 (6 bases). This CDR3 spans 13 amino acids. Trimming removed 5 bases from V and 6 bases from J, with 10 bases in between. Germline V gene data show CDR1 as LNHDA and CDR2 as SQIVND (reference sequence). The CDR3 nucleotides read TGTGCCAGTAGTTGGAGGGTGGCCGGGGAGCTGTTTTTT. This sequence encodes CASSWRVAGELFF. Full variable domain (outside the CDR3, taken from reference TRBV19 and TRBJ2-2): DGGITQSPKYLFRKEGQNVTLSCEQNLNHDAMYWYRQDPGQGLRLIYYSQIVNDFQKGDIAEGYSVSREKKESFPLTVTSAQKNPTAFYLCASSWRVAGELFFGEGSRLTVL.

The genes are TRBV9 and TRBJ2-7; TRBD1 might be the D (7 bases). The CDR3 totals 14 residues. V was cut by 1 base and J by 4 bases, with 12 bases left in between. Germline V lookup: CDR1 SGDLS, CDR2 YYNGEE. In DNA, the CDR3 is TGTGCCAGCAGCGTATCAGGGGGAGGTTACGAGCAGTACTTC. As protein: CASSVSGGGYEQYF.

The chain couples TRBV12-3 or TRBV12-4 to TRBJ1-3; D is undetermined. The CDR3 is made up of 12 amino acids. Trimming stripped 8 bases from V and 2 bases from J, with 7 bases between. The CDR3 bases are TGTGCCAGCCGGGGTCCTGGAAACACCATATATTTT. The encoded protein is CASRGPGNTIYF.

This clonotype was seen a handful of times. The chain combines TRBV30 with TRBJ2-3; D is uncertain. The germline CDR1 and CDR2 sequences are GTSNPN and SVGIG (reference sequence). CDR3 length equals 13 residues. The V end lost 2 bases, the J end lost 1 base, and 7 bases lay between the germline ends. The CDR3 region has the DNA TGTGCCTGGAGTCTGGTGGGCACAGATACGCAGTATTTT. This encodes CAWSLVGTDTQYF.

Ten or more counts support this clonotype. The chain combines TRBV7-9 with TRBJ2-3; 7 bases map to TRBD2. Germline V gene sequence: CDR1 SEHNR, CDR2 FQNEAQ (reference sequence). The CDR3 contains 19 residues. V lost 4 bases and J lost 1; bases outside the gene matches: 17. The DNA for the CDR3 is TGTGCCAGCAGCTCCCTTTTGGTAGCGGGCCTGGATGGCACAGATACGCAGTATTTT. Translated: CASSSLLVAGLDGTDTQYF.

This chain connects TRBV5-5 to TRBJ1-2; TRBD1 is a possible D gene (6 bases). This CDR3 contains 14 residues. The germline CDR1 and CDR2 sequences are SGHKS and YYEKEE (reference sequence). V was cut by 4 bases and J by 6 bases, with 16 bases left in between. This CDR3 reads CASSPWGGTDGYTF. In DNA, the CDR3 is TGTGCCAGCAGCCCTTGGGGGGGCACGGATGGCTACACCTTC.

This clonotype has only a few counts. The chain joins TRBV5-1 to TRBJ1-2, with 7 bases matching TRBD1. The CDR3 totals 13 residues. The V gene end was trimmed by 4 bases and the J gene end by 6 bases; junction bases not matched to a gene: 6. Germline lookup yields CDR1 SGHRS and CDR2 YFSETQ. The CDR3 reads CASSREQGDGYTF. CDR3 coding DNA: TGCGCCAGCAGCCGGGAGCAGGGGGATGGCTACACCTTC. Drawing the rest from reference TRBV5-1 and TRBJ1-2, the complete variable domain is KAGVTQTPRYLIKTRGQQVTLSCSPISGHRSVSWYQQTPGQGLQFLFEYFSETQRNKGNFPGRFSGRQFSNSRSEMNVSTLELGDSALYLCASSREQGDGYTFGSGTRLTVV.

This clonotype has just a few counts. The genes are TRBV24-1 and TRBJ2-5, with 8 nucleotides matching TRBD2. Per the germline V gene, CDR1 is KGHDR and CDR2 is SFDVKD. The V and J ends lost 1 base and 5 bases, in that order; junction bases with no gene match: 2. This CDR3 comprises 14 residues. The CDR3, as DNA: TGTGCCACCAGTGATTTTGGCGGGGGGGAGACCCAGTACTTC. Its translation: CATSDFGGGETQYF.

The CDR3: CATSADSNTDTQYF. In DNA, the CDR3 is TGTGCCACCAGTGCGGACAGTAACACAGATACGCAGTATTTT. The J gene is TRBJ2-3, the V gene TRBV24-1, with D possibly TRBD1 on 6 matching bases. This CDR3 has 14 amino acids. CDR1 and CDR2 (germline): KGHDR, SFDVKD. With 5 bases removed from V and 2 bases from J, the gap between germline ends came to 10 bases.

This clonotype was found once. The chain is built from TRBV24-1 and TRBJ2-6; 8 bases are a match to TRBD1. The CDR3 contains 18 residues. V gave up 2 bases and J gave up 0 bases; unmatched junction bases: 5. CDR1 is KGHDR and CDR2 is SFDVKD in the germline V gene. The CDR3 protein is CATSDSRQGFSGANVLTF. CDR3 DNA: TGTGCCACCAGTGATTCTAGACAGGGGTTCTCTGGGGCCAACGTCCTGACTTTC.

The J gene is TRBJ2-7, the V gene TRBV19; possible D gene TRBD2, 6 bases. Deletions cut 3 bases from V and 0 bases from J, with 12 bases between. Germline values: CDR1 LNHDA, CDR2 SQIVND (reference sequence). This CDR3 is 15 amino acids long. CDR3 sequence: CASSIWRGSSYEQYF. Here the CDR3 DNA reads TGTGCCAGTAGTATCTGGCGGGGCAGCTCCTACGAGCAGTACTTC.

This clonotype was observed a handful of times. J is TRBJ1-1 and V is TRBV29-1, with TRBD1 identical over 7 bases. The CDR3 loop spans 14 amino acids. Germline CDR1 and CDR2: SQVTM and ANQGSEA. Germline trimming cut 6 bases from V and 0 bases from J; bases unmatched to any gene: 7. CDR3 in DNA: TGCAGCGTCCCCCCTGGGACAGTGAACACTGAAGCTTTCTTT. This translates into CSVPPGTVNTEAFF.